Shown below are 3 T cell receptor beta chains from a single sample sequenced in a study of cytomegalovirus exposure and HLA in healthy donors. The method was immunoSEQ multiplex PCR; TCRdb's version includes in-frame clones alone and lacks a portion of them. The sample records around 130,000 clones, about 84% being singletons. The sequencing sample was made of PBMCs. These receptors originate from a woman younger than 45 in good health and CMV-seronegative.

The chain carries TRBV7-8 and TRBJ1-5, with 7 bases aligning to TRBD1. The germline V gene encodes CDR1 SGHVS and CDR2 FQNEAQ. V was clipped by 5 bases and J by 7 bases; unmatched bases: 20. The CDR3 totals 18 residues. CDR3: CASSLRNRGNSREQPQHF. CDR3 in DNA: TGTGCCAGCAGCCTGAGGAACAGGGGAAATTCAAGAGAACAGCCCCAGCATTTT.

This clone turned up a few times. The chain has TRBV5-4 and TRBJ2-3, with 9 bases lining up with TRBD1. V shed 2 bases, J shed 6 bases, and the junction held 4 bases outside the gene matches. Germline V CDR1 and CDR2: SGHNT, YYREEE (reference sequence). This CDR3 has 14 residues. Here the CDR3 reads CASSFGTGTDTQYF. DNA of the CDR3: TGTGCCAGCAGCTTTGGGACAGGGACCGATACGCAGTATTTT.

This chain links TRBV6-5 with TRBJ2-1, with 11 bases matching TRBD1. Germline CDR1 MNHEY, CDR2 SVGAGI. The CDR3 sequence is 14 residues long. Trimming at V came to 5 bases and at J to 7 bases, leaving 4 bases not matched to a gene. The CDR3 is CASSRTGGRNEQFF. The CDR3 DNA follows: TGTGCCAGCAGTCGGACAGGGGGCAGGAATGAGCAGTTCTTC.